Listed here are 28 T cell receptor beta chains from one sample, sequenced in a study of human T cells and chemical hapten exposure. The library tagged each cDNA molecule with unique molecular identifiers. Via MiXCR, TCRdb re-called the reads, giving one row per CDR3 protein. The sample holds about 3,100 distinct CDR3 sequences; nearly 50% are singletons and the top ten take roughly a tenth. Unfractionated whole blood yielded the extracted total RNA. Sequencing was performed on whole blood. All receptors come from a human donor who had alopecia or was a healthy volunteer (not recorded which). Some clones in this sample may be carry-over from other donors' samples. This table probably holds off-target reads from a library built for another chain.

CDR3 DNA: TGTGCCAGCAGTTACTCCACCCCCCTAGCGCCAAGCTCCTACAATGAGCAGTTCTTC. This sequence encodes CASSYSTPLAPSSYNEQFF. This sequence joins TRBV6-6 and TRBJ2-1, with D perhaps TRBD2 (6 bases). This CDR3 is 19 amino acids long. The germline CDR1 and CDR2 sequences are MNHNY and SVGAGI (reference sequence). Between the trimmed V and J ends, which lost 0 bases and 0 bases, there was a span of 18 bases.

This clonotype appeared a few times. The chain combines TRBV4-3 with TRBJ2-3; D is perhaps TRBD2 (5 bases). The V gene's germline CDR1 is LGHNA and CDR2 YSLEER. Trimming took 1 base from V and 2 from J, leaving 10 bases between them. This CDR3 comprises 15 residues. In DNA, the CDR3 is TGCGCCAGCAGCCAAGGAGGTAGCGTCACAGATACGCAGTATTTT. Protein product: CASSQGGSVTDTQYF.

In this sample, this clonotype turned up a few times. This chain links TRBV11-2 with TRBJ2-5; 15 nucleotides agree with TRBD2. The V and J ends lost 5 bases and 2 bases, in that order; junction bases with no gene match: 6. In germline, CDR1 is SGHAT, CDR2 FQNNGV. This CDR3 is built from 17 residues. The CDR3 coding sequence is TGTGCCAGCAGCCCCGGGACTAGCGGGGGGTTGCAAGAGACCCAGTACTTC. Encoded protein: CASSPGTSGGLQETQYF. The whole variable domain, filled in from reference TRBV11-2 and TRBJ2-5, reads EAGVAQSPRYKIIEKRQSVAFWCNPISGHATLYWYQQILGQGPKLLIQFQNNGVVDDSQLPKDRFSAERLKGVDSTLKIQPAKLEDSAVYLCASSPGTSGGLQETQYFGPGTRLLVL.

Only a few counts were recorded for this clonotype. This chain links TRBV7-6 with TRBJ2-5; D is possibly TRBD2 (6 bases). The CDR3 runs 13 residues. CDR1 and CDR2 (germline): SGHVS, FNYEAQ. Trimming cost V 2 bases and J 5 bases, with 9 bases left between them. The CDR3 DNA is TGTGCCAGCAGCTTAAACAGCGGGGAGACCCAGTACTTC. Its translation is CASSLNSGETQYF.

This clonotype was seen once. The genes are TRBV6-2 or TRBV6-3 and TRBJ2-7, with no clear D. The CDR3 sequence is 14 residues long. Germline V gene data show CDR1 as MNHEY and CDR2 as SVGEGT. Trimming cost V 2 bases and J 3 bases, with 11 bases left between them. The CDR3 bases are TGTGCCAGCAGTTACCCCGGGTTAAACTACGAGCAGTACTTC. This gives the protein CASSYPGLNYEQYF.

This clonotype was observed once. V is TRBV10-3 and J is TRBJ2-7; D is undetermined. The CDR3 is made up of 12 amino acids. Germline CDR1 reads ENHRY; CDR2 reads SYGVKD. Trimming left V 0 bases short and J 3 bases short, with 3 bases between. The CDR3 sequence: CAISESIYEQYF. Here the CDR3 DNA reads TGTGCCATCAGTGAGTCGATCTACGAGCAGTACTTC.

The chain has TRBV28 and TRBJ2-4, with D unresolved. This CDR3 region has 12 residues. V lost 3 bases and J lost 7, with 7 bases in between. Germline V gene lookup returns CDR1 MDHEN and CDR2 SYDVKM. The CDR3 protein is CASSFSRNIQYF. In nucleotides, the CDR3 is TGTGCCAGCAGTTTCTCTAGGAACATTCAGTACTTC.

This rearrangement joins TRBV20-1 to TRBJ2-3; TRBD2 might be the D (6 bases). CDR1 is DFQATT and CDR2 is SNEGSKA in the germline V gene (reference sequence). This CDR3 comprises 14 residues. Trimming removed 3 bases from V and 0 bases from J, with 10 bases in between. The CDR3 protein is CSASIGTSTDTQYF. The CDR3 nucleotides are TGCAGTGCTAGTATCGGGACTAGCACAGATACGCAGTATTTT.

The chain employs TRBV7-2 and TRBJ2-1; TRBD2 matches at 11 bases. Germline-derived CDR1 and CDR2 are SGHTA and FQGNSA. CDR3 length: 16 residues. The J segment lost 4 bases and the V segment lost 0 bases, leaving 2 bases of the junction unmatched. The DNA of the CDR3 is TGTGCCAGCAGCTTAGCTAGCGGGAGGGGGTACAATGAGCAGTTCTTC. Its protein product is CASSLASGRGYNEQFF.

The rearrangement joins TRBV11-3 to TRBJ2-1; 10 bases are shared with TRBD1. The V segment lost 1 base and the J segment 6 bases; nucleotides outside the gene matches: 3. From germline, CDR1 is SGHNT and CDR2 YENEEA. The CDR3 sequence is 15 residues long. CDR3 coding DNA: TGTGCCAGCAGCTTAGGACAGGGGGCAGGCAATGAGCAGTTCTTC. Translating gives CASSLGQGAGNEQFF.

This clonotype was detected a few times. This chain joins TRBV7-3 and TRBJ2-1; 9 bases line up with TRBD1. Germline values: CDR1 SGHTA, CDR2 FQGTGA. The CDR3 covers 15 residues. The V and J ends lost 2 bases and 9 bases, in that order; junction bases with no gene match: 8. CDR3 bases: TGTGCCAGCAGCTTAGGGGACAGGGCCCTGAGTGAGCAGTTCTTC. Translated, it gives CASSLGDRALSEQFF.

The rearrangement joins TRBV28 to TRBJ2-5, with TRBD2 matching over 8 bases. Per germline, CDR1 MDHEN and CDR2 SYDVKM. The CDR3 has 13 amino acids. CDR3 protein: CVTTGGDKETQYF. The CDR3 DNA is TGTGTCACAACGGGGGGGGATAAGGAGACCCAGTACTTC.

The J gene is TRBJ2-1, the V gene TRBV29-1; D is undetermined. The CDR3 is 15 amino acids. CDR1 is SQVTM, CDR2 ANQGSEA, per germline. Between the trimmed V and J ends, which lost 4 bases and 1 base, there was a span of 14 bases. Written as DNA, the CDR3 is TGCAGCGTTGGGTCTAGGCTAGTGTCCTACAATGAGCAGTTCTTC. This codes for CSVGSRLVSYNEQFF.

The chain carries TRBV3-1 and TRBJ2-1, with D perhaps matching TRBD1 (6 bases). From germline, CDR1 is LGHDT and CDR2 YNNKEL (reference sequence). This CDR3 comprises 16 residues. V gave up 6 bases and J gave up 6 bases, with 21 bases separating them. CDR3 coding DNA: TGTGCCAGCAGTCCCACAGGGACACATCAAGGCAATGAGCAGTTCTTC. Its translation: CASSPTGTHQGNEQFF.

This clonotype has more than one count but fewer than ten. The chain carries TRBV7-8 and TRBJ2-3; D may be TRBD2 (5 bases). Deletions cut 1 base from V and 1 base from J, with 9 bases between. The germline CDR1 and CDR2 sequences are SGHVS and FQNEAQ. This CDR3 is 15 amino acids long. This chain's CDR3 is CASSLVLAGTDTQYF. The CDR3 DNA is TGTGCCAGCAGCTTAGTCCTAGCTGGCACAGATACGCAGTATTTT.

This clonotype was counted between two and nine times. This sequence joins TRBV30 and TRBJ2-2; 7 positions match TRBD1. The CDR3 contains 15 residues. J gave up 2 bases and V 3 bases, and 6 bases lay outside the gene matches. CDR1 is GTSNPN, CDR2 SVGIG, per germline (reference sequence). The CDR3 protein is CAWRPRGPNTGELFF. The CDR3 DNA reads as TGTGCCTGGAGGCCTAGGGGGCCAAACACCGGGGAGCTGTTTTTT.

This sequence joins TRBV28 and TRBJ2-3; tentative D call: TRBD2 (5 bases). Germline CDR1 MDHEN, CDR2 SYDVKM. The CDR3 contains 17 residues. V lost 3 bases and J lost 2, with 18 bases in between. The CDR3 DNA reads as TGTGCCAGCAGTTTGAGGGCCCAAATGATCGCCACAGATACGCAGTATTTT. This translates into CASSLRAQMIATDTQYF.

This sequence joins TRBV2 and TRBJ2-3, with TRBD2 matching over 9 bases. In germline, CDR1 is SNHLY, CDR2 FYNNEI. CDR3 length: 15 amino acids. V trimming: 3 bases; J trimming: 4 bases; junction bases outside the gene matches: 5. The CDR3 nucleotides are TGTGCCAGCAGTGAGGGACTAGCTGGGGCAGATACGCAGTATTTT. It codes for CASSEGLAGADTQYF.

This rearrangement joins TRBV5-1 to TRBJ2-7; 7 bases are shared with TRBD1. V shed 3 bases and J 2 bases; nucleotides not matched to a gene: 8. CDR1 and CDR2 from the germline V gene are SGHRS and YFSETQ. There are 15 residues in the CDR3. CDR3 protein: CASSSPGTATYEQYF. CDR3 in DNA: TGCGCCAGCAGCTCACCCGGGACAGCAACCTACGAGCAGTACTTC.

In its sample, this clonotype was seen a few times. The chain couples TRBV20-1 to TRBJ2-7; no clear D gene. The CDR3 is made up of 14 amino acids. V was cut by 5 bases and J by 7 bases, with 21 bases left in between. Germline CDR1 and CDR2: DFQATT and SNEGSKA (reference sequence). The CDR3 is CSAQRSSGVGEQYF. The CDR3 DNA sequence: TGCAGTGCTCAAAGATCGAGTGGCGTCGGTGAGCAGTACTTC.

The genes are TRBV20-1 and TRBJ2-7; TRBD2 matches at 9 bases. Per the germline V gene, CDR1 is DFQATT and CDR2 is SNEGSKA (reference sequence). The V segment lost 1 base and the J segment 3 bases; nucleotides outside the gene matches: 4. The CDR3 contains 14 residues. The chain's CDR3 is CSARVAGADYEQYF. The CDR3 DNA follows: TGCAGTGCTAGAGTAGCGGGAGCAGACTACGAGCAGTACTTC.

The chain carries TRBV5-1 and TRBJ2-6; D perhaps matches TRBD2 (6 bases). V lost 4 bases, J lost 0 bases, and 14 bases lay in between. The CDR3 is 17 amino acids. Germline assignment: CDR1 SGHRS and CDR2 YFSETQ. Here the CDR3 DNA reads TGCGCCAGCAGCCCTGGGACTTTCCTCTCTGGGGCCAACGTCCTGACTTTC. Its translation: CASSPGTFLSGANVLTF.

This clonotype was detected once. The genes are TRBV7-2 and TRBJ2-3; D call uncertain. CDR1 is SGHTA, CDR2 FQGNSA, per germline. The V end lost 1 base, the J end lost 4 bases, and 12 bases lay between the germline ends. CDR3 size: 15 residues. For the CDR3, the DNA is TGTGCCAGCAGCTTAGGAAACATTGGGTCAGATACGCAGTATTTT. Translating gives CASSLGNIGSDTQYF.

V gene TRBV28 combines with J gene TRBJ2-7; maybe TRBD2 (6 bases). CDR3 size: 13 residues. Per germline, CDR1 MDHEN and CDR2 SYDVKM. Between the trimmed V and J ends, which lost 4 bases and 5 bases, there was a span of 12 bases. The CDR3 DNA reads TGTGCCAGCAGTTCGGGAGTCCCCCACGAGCAGTACTTC. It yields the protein CASSSGVPHEQYF.

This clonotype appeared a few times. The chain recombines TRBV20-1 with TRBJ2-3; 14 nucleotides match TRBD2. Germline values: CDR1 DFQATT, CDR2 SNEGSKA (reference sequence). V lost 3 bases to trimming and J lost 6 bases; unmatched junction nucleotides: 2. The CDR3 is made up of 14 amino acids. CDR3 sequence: CSARTSGGADTQYF. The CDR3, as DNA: TGCAGTGCTAGGACTAGCGGGGGGGCCGATACGCAGTATTTT.

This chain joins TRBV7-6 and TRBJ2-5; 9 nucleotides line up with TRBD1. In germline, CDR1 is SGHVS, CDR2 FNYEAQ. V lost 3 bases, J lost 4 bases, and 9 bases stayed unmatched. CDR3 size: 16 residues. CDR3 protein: CASSLIPDRGRETQYF. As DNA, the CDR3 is TGTGCCAGCAGCTTGATTCCGGACAGGGGACGAGAGACCCAGTACTTC.

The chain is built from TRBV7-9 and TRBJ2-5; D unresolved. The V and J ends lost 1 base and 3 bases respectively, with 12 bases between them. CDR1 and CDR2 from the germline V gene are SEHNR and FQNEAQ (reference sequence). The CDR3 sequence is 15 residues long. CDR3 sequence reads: CASSLGVGFEETQYF. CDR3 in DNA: TGTGCCAGCAGCTTAGGGGTCGGGTTTGAAGAGACCCAGTACTTC. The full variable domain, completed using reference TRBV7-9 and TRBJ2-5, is DTGVSQNPRHKITKRGQNVTFRCDPISEHNRLYWYRQTLGQGPEFLTYFQNEAQLEKSRLLSDRFSAERPKGSFSTLEIQRTEQGDSAMYLCASSLGVGFEETQYFGPGTRLLVL.

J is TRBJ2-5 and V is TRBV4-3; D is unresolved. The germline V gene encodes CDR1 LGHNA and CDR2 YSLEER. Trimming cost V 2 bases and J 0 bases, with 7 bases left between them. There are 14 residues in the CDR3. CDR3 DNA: TGCGCCAGCAGCCAACAAGCCTACCAAGAGACCCAGTACTTC. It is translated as CASSQQAYQETQYF.